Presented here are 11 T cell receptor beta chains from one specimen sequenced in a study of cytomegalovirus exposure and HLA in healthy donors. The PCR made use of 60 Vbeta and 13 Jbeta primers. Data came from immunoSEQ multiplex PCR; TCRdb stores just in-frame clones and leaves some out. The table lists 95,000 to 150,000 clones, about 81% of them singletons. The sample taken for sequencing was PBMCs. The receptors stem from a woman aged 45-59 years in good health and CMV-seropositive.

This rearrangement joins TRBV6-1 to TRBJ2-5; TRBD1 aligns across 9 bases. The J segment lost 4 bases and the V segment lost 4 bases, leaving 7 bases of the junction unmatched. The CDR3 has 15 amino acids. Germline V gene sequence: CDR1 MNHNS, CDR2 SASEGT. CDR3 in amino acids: CASSADRGNRETQYF. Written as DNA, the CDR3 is TGTGCCAGCAGTGCAGACAGGGGGAATCGAGAGACCCAGTACTTC.

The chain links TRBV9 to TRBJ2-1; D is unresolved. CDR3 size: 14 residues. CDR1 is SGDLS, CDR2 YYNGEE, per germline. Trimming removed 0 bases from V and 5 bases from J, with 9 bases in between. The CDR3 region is CASSVGFANNEQFF. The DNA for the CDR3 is TGTGCCAGCAGCGTAGGGTTCGCGAACAATGAGCAGTTCTTC.

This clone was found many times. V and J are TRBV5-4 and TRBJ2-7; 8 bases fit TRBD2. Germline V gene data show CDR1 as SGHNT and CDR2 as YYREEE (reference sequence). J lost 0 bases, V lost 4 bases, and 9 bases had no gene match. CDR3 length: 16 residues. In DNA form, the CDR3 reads TGTGCCAGCAGCAACGGTGGGACTAGTGTCTCCTACGAGCAGTACTTC. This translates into CASSNGGTSVSYEQYF.

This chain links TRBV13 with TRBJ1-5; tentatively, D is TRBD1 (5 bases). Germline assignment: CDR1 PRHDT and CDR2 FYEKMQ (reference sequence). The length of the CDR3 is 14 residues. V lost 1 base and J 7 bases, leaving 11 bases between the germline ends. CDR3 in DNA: TGTGCCAGCAGCTTAGAAGGGGAGGGCCAGCCCCAGCATTTT. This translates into CASSLEGEGQPQHF.

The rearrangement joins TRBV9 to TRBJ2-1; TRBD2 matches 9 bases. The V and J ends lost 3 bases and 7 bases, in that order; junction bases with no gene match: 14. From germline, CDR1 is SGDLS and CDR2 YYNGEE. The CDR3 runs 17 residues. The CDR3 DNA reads TGTGCCAGCAGCGACCGCCTGCGCGGGGGGGCGGAAAATGAGCAGTTCTTC. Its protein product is CASSDRLRGGAENEQFF.

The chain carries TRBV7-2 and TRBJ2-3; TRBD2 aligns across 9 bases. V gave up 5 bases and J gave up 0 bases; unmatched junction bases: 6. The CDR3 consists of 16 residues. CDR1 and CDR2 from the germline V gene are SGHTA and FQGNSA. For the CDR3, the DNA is TGTGCCAGCAGCCCCCCCGCGGGGGGGAGCACAGATACGCAGTATTTT. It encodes CASSPPAGGSTDTQYF.

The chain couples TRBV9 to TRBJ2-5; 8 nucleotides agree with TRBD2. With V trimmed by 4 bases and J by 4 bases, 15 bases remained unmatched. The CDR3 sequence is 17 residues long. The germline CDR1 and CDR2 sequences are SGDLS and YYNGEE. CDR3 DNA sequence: TGTGCCAGCAGCCCCCGCCGCGGGGGGCCCCTTAGAGAGACCCAGTACTTC. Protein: CASSPRRGGPLRETQYF.

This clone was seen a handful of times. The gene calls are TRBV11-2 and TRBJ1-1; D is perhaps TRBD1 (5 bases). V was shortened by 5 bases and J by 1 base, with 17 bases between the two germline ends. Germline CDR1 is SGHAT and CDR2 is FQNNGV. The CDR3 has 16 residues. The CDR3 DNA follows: TGTGCCAGCAGCCCCCCCAGGCGGGGCCCGAACACTGAAGCTTTCTTT. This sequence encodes CASSPPRRGPNTEAFF.

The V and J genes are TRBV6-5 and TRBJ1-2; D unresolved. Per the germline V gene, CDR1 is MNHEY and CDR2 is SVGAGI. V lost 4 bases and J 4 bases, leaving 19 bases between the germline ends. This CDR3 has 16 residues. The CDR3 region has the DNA TGTGCCAGCAGTTCTCCTTCTACGGGGAGGGCCTATGGCTACACCTTC. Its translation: CASSSPSTGRAYGYTF.

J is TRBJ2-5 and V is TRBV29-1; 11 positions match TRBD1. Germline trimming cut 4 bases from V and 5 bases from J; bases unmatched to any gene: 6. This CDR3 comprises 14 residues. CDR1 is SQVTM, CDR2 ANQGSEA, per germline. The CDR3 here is CSVGTGGKIETQYF. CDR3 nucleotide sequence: TGCAGCGTTGGGACAGGGGGCAAGATCGAGACCCAGTACTTC.

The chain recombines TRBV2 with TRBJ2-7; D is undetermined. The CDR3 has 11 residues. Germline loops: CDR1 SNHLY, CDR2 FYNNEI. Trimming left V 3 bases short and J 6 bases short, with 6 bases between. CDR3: CASSENFEQYF. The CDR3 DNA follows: TGTGCCAGCAGTGAGAACTTCGAGCAGTACTTC.